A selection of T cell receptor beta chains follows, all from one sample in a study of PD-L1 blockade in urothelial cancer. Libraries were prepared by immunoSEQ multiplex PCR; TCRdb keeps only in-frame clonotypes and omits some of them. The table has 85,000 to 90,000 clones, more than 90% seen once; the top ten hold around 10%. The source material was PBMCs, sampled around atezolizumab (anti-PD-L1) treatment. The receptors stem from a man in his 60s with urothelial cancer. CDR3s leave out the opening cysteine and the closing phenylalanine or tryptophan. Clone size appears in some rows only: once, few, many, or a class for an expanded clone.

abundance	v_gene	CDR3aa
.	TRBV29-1	SVTLGGERLNTGELF
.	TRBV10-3	ATEAGTGPREQY
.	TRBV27	ASSWGQGAYEQY
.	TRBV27	ASSFRRNSYEQY
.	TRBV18	ASSPGGNTDTQY
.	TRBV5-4	ASSPSAGEGVYEQY
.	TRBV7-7	ASSPGSQGFQETQY
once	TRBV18	ASSPVRGPSSYEQY
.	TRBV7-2	ASSLAAKNIQY
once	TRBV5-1	ASSATTGEGYGYT
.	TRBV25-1	ASSDPRRTDTQY
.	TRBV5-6	ASILAGAWDTQY
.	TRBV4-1	ASSQAQWDRLYGYT
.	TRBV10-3	AIKPGTGRNEAF
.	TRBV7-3	ASSPGGPDTQY
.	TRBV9	ASSVEAGGNYGYT
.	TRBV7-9	ASSLVVSSGNTIY
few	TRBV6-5	ASSYTGGSTEAF
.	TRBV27	ASSFPPDRSTGYT
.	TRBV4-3	ASRPGLAGRKQF
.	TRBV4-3	ASSQDIGRAQETQY
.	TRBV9	ASSPGTGEETYEQY
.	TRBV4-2	ASSQEGTGNQPQH
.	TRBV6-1	ASSDRWSNQPQH
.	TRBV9	ASSVSHNEQF
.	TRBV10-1	ASIPWTAPSYGYT
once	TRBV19	ASSGGARGEKLF
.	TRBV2	ASSSITGVGEQY
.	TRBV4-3	ASSQVSGGPSYEQY
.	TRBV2	ASSESFQPQH
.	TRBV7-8	ASSSGTSGGFGTDTQY
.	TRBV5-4	ASSYRDSQMGQY
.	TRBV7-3	ASSKSGGPYNEQF
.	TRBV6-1	ASSESPGGGYGYT
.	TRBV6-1	ASSVLQGHGNTIY
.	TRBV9	ASSGGTTTSYEQY